The 30 T cell receptor beta chains given below trace back to one sample, sequenced in a study of T cells after yellow fever vaccination. A single record per CDR3 protein comes from TCRdb applying MiXCR to the 5' RACE reads. The table shows tens of thousands of distinct CDR3 sequences, with 7.4% occurring only once. This material consisted of CD8+ T cells sorted from PBMCs, taken around 15 days after the first yellow fever vaccination. These receptor sequences come from a man aged 18 to 29 who received the YFV17D yellow fever vaccine.

This clonotype has a count of ten or more. The chain links TRBV13 to TRBJ1-2; maybe TRBD1 (5 bases). V was cut by 1 base and J by 6 bases, with 12 bases left in between. Germline CDR1 reads PRHDT; CDR2 reads FYEKMQ (reference sequence). The CDR3 is made up of 14 amino acids. CDR3 in amino acids: CASSLVPGLDGYTF. For the CDR3, the DNA is TGTGCCAGCAGCTTAGTCCCAGGGTTGGATGGCTACACCTTC.

This clonotype was found many times. The chain has TRBV5-1 and TRBJ2-7; D not resolved. Germline V gene sequence: CDR1 SGHRS, CDR2 YFSETQ. This CDR3 comprises 12 residues. V was trimmed by 2 bases and J by 5 bases, leaving 8 bases between them. The CDR3 bases are TGCGCCAGCAGCTTCGGCACCCACGAGCAGTACTTC. As protein: CASSFGTHEQYF.

In its sample, this clonotype was seen many times. CDR3 bases: TGCAGCGTTGAAATCAGGGGGGAGACCCAGTACTTC. Its protein is CSVEIRGETQYF. The rearrangement joins TRBV29-1 to TRBJ2-5, with 7 bases that match TRBD1. This CDR3 contains 12 residues. Germline CDR1 is SQVTM and CDR2 is ANQGSEA. The ends lost 2 bases at V and 5 bases at J; junction bases unmatched: 2.

Many counts were recorded for this clonotype. V usage is TRBV2 and J usage is TRBJ2-7; D is ambiguous. The CDR3 is made up of 12 amino acids. From germline, CDR1 is SNHLY and CDR2 FYNNEI. V was shortened by 6 bases and J by 3 bases, with 9 bases between the two germline ends. This chain's CDR3 is CASRGEIYEQYF. The CDR3 DNA follows: TGTGCCAGCAGGGGCGAAATCTACGAGCAGTACTTC.

This clonotype appeared many times. The genes are TRBV29-1 and TRBJ1-4; no clear D gene. The length of the CDR3 is 13 residues. CDR1 is SQVTM, CDR2 ANQGSEA, per germline. V lost 5 bases and J lost 8, with 15 bases in between. This chain's CDR3 is CSVLFGLEEKLFF. The CDR3 region has the DNA TGCAGCGTTTTATTCGGGTTAGAGGAAAAACTGTTTTTT. Combining the CDR3 with reference TRBV29-1 and TRBJ1-4 gives the whole variable domain SAVISQKPSRDICQRGTSLTIQCQVDSQVTMMFWYRQQPGQSLTLIATANQGSEATYESGFVIDKFPISRPNLTFSTLTVSNMSPEDSSIYLCSVLFGLEEKLFFGSGTQLSVL.

On this clonotype: A much larger clone sits a single nucleotide away, making a read error possible. CDR3 nucleotide sequence: TGTGCCAGCAGTTGGACTAACGGGGGTAGGGATACGCAGTATTTT. Translation gives CASSWTNGGRDTQYF. This sequence joins TRBV27 and TRBJ2-3; D might be TRBD2 (6 bases). The CDR3 sequence is 15 residues long. V was shortened by 4 bases and J by 6 bases, with 17 bases between the two germline ends. CDR1 and CDR2 (germline): MNHEY, SMNVEV (reference sequence).

This clonotype was seen at least ten times. This chain uses TRBV27 with TRBJ2-7; 11 bases align to TRBD1. CDR1 and CDR2 (germline): MNHEY, SMNVEV (reference sequence). The CDR3 consists of 12 residues. Germline trimming cut 4 bases from V and 11 bases from J; bases unmatched to any gene: 4. This CDR3 is CASSWGTGGEYF. The CDR3 bases are TGTGCCAGCAGTTGGGGGACAGGGGGGGAGTACTTC.

In its sample, this clonotype was seen many times. This rearrangement joins TRBV27 to TRBJ2-3; 8 bases align to TRBD1. With 2 bases clipped from V and 3 bases from J, the junction kept 7 bases outside the gene matches. The CDR3 consists of 16 residues. CDR1 and CDR2 from the germline V gene are MNHEY and SMNVEV (reference sequence). The CDR3 is CASSLMDRVGTDTQYF. The CDR3 DNA reads as TGTGCCAGCAGTTTAATGGACAGGGTCGGGACAGATACGCAGTATTTT.

This clonotype was detected ten times or more. This sequence joins TRBV9 and TRBJ1-1; possible D gene TRBD1, 5 bases. Per the germline V gene, CDR1 is SGDLS and CDR2 is YYNGEE. Trimming shortened V by 2 bases and J by 1 base, and 9 bases separated the two germline ends. CDR3 size: 14 residues. This chain's CDR3 is CASSVQGTNTEAFF. DNA of the CDR3: TGTGCCAGCAGCGTGCAGGGTACGAACACTGAAGCTTTCTTT.

This clonotype was observed many times. The chain employs TRBV4-1 and TRBJ1-2; TRBD1 matches at 7 bases. From germline, CDR1 is MGHRA and CDR2 YSYEKL. The length of the CDR3 is 15 residues. V was clipped by 1 base and J by 4 bases; unmatched bases: 6. As DNA, the CDR3 is TGCGCCAGCAGCCAAGGACAGGGATCGGGCTATGGCTACACCTTC. As protein: CASSQGQGSGYGYTF.

About this clonotype itself: This could be a read error, since a much larger clone is one nucleotide away. The V and J genes are TRBV4-2 and TRBJ2-5, with D possibly being TRBD2 (5 bases). V was shortened by 7 bases and J by 5 bases, with 11 bases between the two germline ends. Per the germline V gene, CDR1 is LGHNA and CDR2 is YNFKEQ. CDR3 length equals 12 residues. The CDR3 nucleotides are TGTGCCAGCATCTCGCGAGGGGAGACCCAGTACTTC. Its protein product is CASISRGETQYF.

This clonotype was seen at least ten times. This chain links TRBV7-2 with TRBJ2-3, with no clear D. Trimming took off 5 bases at V and 2 bases at J, with 14 bases between the two ends. This CDR3 spans 15 amino acids. Germline-derived CDR1 and CDR2 are SGHTA and FQGNSA. The CDR3 sequence: CASSPQLVHTDTQYF. The DNA for the CDR3 is TGTGCCAGCAGCCCCCAGTTAGTGCACACAGATACGCAGTATTTT.

The rearrangement links TRBV4-1 to TRBJ1-2; the D is unclear. V shed 0 bases and J shed 4 bases, with 15 bases lying between them. The CDR3 is 16 amino acids. The germline V gene has CDR1 MGHRA and CDR2 YSYEKL. The CDR3 DNA follows: TGCGCCAGCAGCCAAGATTTAAACCCAGGATTCTATGGCTACACCTTC. Protein product: CASSQDLNPGFYGYTF.

This clonotype was detected a few times. The V call is TRBV25-1, the J call TRBJ1-5, with D uncertain. This CDR3 is 11 amino acids long. Per the germline V gene, CDR1 is MGHDK and CDR2 is SYGVNS. The V end was cut by 1 base, the J end by 9 bases, with 4 bases between. The CDR3 is CASSEWGPQHF. The CDR3 DNA is TGTGCCAGCAGTGAATGGGGGCCCCAGCATTTT.

This clonotype has at least ten counts. The chain is built from TRBV6-2 or TRBV6-3 and TRBJ1-5; no definite D call. This CDR3 region has 15 residues. The germline CDR1 and CDR2 sequences are MNHEY and SVGEGT. The ends were cut back, 1 base at V and 4 bases at J, with 11 bases in the middle. The CDR3 nucleotides read TGTGCCAGCAGTTACTGGCAGCAAAGGAATCAGCCCCAGCATTTT. Translating gives CASSYWQQRNQPQHF.

This clonotype was recorded at least ten times. This sequence joins TRBV19 and TRBJ2-1; TRBD1 or TRBD2 may be the D gene (7 bases each). The CDR3 totals 14 residues. Germline CDR1 reads LNHDA; CDR2 reads SQIVND (reference sequence). V was pared by 3 bases and J by 10 bases, with 16 bases between. CDR3 bases: TGTGCCAGTAGTATGGGAGGGGGCCCTCTGGAGCAGTTCTTC. Protein: CASSMGGGPLEQFF.

This clonotype has a count of ten or more. The chain combines TRBV28 with TRBJ2-7, with TRBD2 matching 9 bases. In germline, CDR1 is MDHEN, CDR2 SYDVKM. This CDR3 contains 13 residues. Losses at the gene ends were 10 bases for V and 0 bases for J; bases not matched to a gene: 4. CDR3 amino acids: CAISGGISYEQYV. CDR3 in DNA: TGTGCCATCAGCGGGGGGATCTCCTACGAGCAGTACGTC.

The sample holds many counts of this clonotype. The rearrangement links TRBV4-1 to TRBJ2-1; D unresolved. Deletions cut 4 bases from V and 10 bases from J, with 11 bases between. This CDR3 contains 12 residues. Germline loops: CDR1 MGHRA, CDR2 YSYEKL. This chain's CDR3 is CASSLRKGEQFF. DNA for the CDR3: TGCGCCAGCAGCCTGCGTAAAGGCGAGCAGTTCTTC.

This clonotype was observed at least ten times. The CDR3 loop reads CASGLRLDNSPLHF. CDR3 bases: TGTGCCAGCGGGCTACGGCTAGATAATTCACCCCTCCACTTT. The chain links TRBV27 to TRBJ1-6; no firm D call. CDR1 and CDR2 (germline): MNHEY, SMNVEV (reference sequence). CDR3 length equals 14 residues. V lost 8 bases to trimming and J lost 5 bases, with 13 bases between them.

This clonotype was seen repeatedly, ten times or more. This chain links TRBV3-1 with TRBJ2-1; tentative D call: TRBD1 (5 bases). Germline V lookup: CDR1 LGHDT, CDR2 YNNKEL (reference sequence). V was trimmed by 1 base and J by 5 bases, leaving 12 bases between them. CDR3 length equals 15 residues. CDR3 in amino acids: CASSQGRVRDNEQFF. CDR3 DNA sequence: TGTGCCAGCAGCCAAGGCAGGGTAAGGGACAATGAGCAGTTCTTC.

This clonotype appeared many times. Here the CDR3 reads CASSLGGRGNEQFF. CDR3 DNA: TGTGCCAGCAGCTTAGGGGGGCGAGGAAATGAGCAGTTCTTC. This sequence joins TRBV7-6 and TRBJ2-1, with D possibly being TRBD1 (6 bases). The CDR3 length is 14 residues. Trimming took 1 base from V and 7 from J, leaving 11 bases between them. Per the germline V gene, CDR1 is SGHVS and CDR2 is FNYEAQ.

This clonotype was picked up many times. The chain joins TRBV12-5 to TRBJ1-1; D is perhaps TRBD1 (6 bases). Germline CDR1 reads LGHNT; CDR2 reads FRNRAP. This CDR3 region has 14 residues. Trimming removed 1 base from V and 4 bases from J, with 10 bases in between. CDR3 sequence (DNA): TGTGCTAGTGGTTTGGGAACAGGGATCACTGAAGCTTTCTTT. Translated, it gives CASGLGTGITEAFF.

This clonotype was detected many times. This chain links TRBV4-3 with TRBJ1-2; perhaps TRBD1 as D (6 bases). Per the germline V gene, CDR1 is LGHNA and CDR2 is YSLEER. V was clipped by 3 bases and J by 8 bases, with 25 bases between them. The CDR3 is 17 residues long. The CDR3 DNA reads as TGCGCCAGCAGCCAGATTACCCCCGGGGGCGGCGTATGGGGCTACACCTTC. As protein: CASSQITPGGGVWGYTF.

At least ten counts were recorded for this clonotype. The chain uses TRBV5-1 and TRBJ2-3; 9 bases match TRBD1. The germline V gene has CDR1 SGHRS and CDR2 YFSETQ. J was trimmed by 2 bases and V by 6 bases; bases with no gene match: 10. This CDR3 has 16 amino acids. The CDR3 DNA reads TGCGCCAGCACTAGACCTGACAGGGGGATCACAGATACGCAGTATTTT. It yields the protein CASTRPDRGITDTQYF. The full variable domain, its missing parts supplied by reference TRBV5-1 and TRBJ2-3, is KAGVTQTPRYLIKTRGQQVTLSCSPISGHRSVSWYQQTPGQGLQFLFEYFSETQRNKGNFPGRFSGRQFSNSRSEMNVSTLELGDSALYLCASTRPDRGITDTQYFGPGTRLTVL.

The sample holds many counts of this clonotype. The genes are TRBV29-1 and TRBJ1-1; 8 bases match TRBD1. The CDR3 consists of 15 residues. CDR1 is SQVTM and CDR2 is ANQGSEA in the germline V gene. The ends lost 7 bases at V and 4 bases at J; junction bases unmatched: 14. CDR3 DNA: TGCAGCGCTTTCACTCACGGACAGGGCCCCACTGAAGCTTTCTTT. Its protein product is CSAFTHGQGPTEAFF.

This clonotype was observed at least ten times. The rearrangement uses TRBV11-2 and TRBJ2-7; maybe TRBD1 (6 bases). This CDR3 is 15 amino acids long. The V gene lost 3 bases and the J gene lost 4 bases, with 16 bases spanning the gap. Germline V gene lookup returns CDR1 SGHAT and CDR2 FQNNGV. The CDR3 sequence: CASSFFSGRGYEQYV. The CDR3, as DNA: TGTGCCAGCAGCTTTTTTTCCGGCAGGGGTTACGAGCAGTACGTC.

This clonotype was detected ten times or more. The chain combines TRBV4-3 with TRBJ2-1; unclear D gene. The CDR3 covers 15 residues. Looked up from germline, CDR1 is LGHNA and CDR2 is YSLEER. V gave up 7 bases and J gave up 0 bases, with 13 bases separating them. The CDR3 coding sequence is TGCGCCAGCACCCCAGAGCGAAGCTCCTACAATGAGCAGTTCTTC. It translates to CASTPERSSYNEQFF.

Many counts were recorded for this clonotype. This chain connects TRBV27 to TRBJ1-1; possibly TRBD1 for D (6 bases). The CDR3 totals 13 residues. The V end lost 3 bases, the J end lost 4 bases, and 9 bases lay between the germline ends. The germline CDR1 and CDR2 sequences are MNHEY and SMNVEV (reference sequence). The CDR3 sequence: CASSFRGITEAFF. Written as DNA, the CDR3 is TGTGCCAGCAGTTTTAGGGGGATCACTGAAGCTTTCTTT.

At least ten counts were recorded for this clonotype. The rearrangement links TRBV5-1 to TRBJ2-7; D call uncertain. The germline V gene encodes CDR1 SGHRS and CDR2 YFSETQ. This CDR3 is 14 amino acids long. V was clipped by 0 bases and J by 4 bases, with 11 bases between them. CDR3 in DNA: TGCGCCAGCAGCTTGGAGGACGGATTTTACGAGCAGTACTTC. It yields the protein CASSLEDGFYEQYF.

The chain has TRBV28 and TRBJ2-7; D is undetermined. Between the trimmed V and J ends, which lost 8 bases and 0 bases, there was a span of 20 bases. The CDR3 spans 16 residues. Germline V gene lookup returns CDR1 MDHEN and CDR2 SYDVKM. CDR3 coding DNA: TGTGCCAGCCCTCGCGCCGGGCCAGTAGTCTCCTACGAGCAGTACTTC. It yields the protein CASPRAGPVVSYEQYF.